The clone carrying this T cell receptor beta chain has at least ten counts. The data were obtained in a study of CD8 T cells in ankylosing spondylitis. This CDR3 contains 15 residues. The V gene lost 0 bases and the J gene lost 3 bases, with 10 bases spanning the gap. Germline CDR1 reads SGDLS; CDR2 reads YYNGEE. Researchers built TCR beta libraries using quantitative 5'-RACE with molecular barcodes. MiXCR, run by TCRdb on the 5' RACE reads, gives a single entry per CDR3 protein. The table shows roughly 14,000 distinct CDR3 sequences, with approximately 2.8% occurring only once. The rearrangement uses TRBV9 and TRBJ2-1; D might be TRBD2 (6 bases). Material: blood, either unsorted or a sorted T cell fraction (not recorded which). The receptor's source is a male donor with ankylosing spondylitis or in good health (not recorded which). CDR3 loop: CASSVGERVYNEQFF. Written as DNA, the CDR3 is TGTGCCAGCAGCGTAGGGGAGCGGGTCTACAATGAGCAGTTCTTC.